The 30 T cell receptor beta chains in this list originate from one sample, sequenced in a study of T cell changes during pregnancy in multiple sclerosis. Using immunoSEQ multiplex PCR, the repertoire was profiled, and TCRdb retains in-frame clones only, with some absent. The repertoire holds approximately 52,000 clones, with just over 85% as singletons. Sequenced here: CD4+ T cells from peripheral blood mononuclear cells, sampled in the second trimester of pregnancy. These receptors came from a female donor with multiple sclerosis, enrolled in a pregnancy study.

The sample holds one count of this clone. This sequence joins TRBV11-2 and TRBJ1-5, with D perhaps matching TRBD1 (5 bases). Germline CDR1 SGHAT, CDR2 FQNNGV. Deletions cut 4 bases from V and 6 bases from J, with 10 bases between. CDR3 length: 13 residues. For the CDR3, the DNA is TGTGCCAGCAGCTGGGGACTCGGTCAGCCCCAGCATTTT. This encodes CASSWGLGQPQHF.

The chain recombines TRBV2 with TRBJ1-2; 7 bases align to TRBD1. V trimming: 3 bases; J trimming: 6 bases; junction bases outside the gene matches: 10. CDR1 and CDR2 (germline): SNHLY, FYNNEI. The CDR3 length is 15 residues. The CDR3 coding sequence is TGTGCCAGCAGTGATCGACAGGGATTTTTCGATGGCTACACCTTC. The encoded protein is CASSDRQGFFDGYTF.

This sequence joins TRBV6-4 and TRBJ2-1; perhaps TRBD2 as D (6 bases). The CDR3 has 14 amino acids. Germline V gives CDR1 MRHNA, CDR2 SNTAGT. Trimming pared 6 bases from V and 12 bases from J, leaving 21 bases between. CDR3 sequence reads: CASSPQGSGDRQFF. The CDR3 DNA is TGTGCCAGCAGCCCCCAGGGTTCGGGGGATCGGCAGTTCTTC.

CDR3 loop: CASSPGTGMNTEAFF. The CDR3, as DNA: TGTGCCAGCAGCCCCGGGACAGGTATGAACACTGAAGCTTTCTTT. J is TRBJ1-1 and V is TRBV7-6; 8 bases match TRBD1. This CDR3 is built from 15 residues. The germline V gene has CDR1 SGHVS and CDR2 FNYEAQ. Germline trimming cut 5 bases from V and 0 bases from J; bases unmatched to any gene: 5.

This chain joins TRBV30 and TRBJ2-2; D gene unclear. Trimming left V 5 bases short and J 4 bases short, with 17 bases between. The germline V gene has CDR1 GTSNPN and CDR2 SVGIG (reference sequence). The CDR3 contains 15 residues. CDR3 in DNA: TGTGCCTGGCATAAACGCGTGCCGGGCACCGGGGAGCTGTTTTTT. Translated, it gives CAWHKRVPGTGELFF.

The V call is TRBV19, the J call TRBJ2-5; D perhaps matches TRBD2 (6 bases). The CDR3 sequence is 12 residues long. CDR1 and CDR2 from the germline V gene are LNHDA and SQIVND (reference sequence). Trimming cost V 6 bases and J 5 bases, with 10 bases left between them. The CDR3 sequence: CASRASGETQYF. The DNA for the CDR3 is TGTGCCAGTAGAGCCAGCGGGGAGACCCAGTACTTC.

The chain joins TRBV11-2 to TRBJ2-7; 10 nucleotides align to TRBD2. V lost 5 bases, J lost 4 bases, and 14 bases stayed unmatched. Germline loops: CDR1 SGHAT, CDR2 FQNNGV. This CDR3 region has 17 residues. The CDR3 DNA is TGTGCCAGCAGCATCCAATCTAGCGGGAGTTCAGGTTACGAGCAGTACTTC. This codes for CASSIQSSGSSGYEQYF.

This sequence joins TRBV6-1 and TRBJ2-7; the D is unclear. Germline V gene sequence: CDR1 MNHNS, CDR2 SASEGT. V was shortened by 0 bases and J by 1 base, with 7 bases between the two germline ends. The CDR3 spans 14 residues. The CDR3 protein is CASSEASLSYEQYF. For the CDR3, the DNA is TGTGCCAGCAGTGAAGCGTCTTTGTCCTACGAGCAGTACTTC.

The CDR3 nucleotides read TGTGCCAGCAGTTCACGTAGCGAGACAAGCAGGTGGTATTTT. This codes for CASSSRSETSRWYF. V usage is TRBV28 and J usage is TRBJ2-3, with a possible D match to TRBD2 (5 bases). The CDR3 is 14 amino acids. The V gene's germline CDR1 is MDHEN and CDR2 SYDVKM. The germline V and J ends were trimmed by 4 bases and 14 bases, with 22 bases remaining between them.

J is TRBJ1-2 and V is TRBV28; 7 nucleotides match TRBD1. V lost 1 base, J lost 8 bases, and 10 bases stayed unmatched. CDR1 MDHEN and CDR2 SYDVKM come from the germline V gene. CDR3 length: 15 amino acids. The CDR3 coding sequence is TGTGCCAGCAGTTTATCCTACTTGACAGGGAGGGGCTACACCTTC. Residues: CASSLSYLTGRGYTF.

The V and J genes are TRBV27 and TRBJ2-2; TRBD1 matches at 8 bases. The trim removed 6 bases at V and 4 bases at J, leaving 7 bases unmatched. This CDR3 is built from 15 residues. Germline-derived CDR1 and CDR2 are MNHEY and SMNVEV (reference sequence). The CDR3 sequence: CASSPDRDITGELFF. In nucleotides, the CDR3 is TGTGCCAGCAGCCCGGACAGGGATATCACCGGGGAGCTGTTTTTT.

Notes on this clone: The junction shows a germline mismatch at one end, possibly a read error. In nucleotides, the CDR3 is TGTGCCAGCAGCTTAGCCCTGACAGGGGATGTCTTC. It codes for CASSLALTGDVF. This chain uses TRBV7-2 with TRBJ2-7; 8 bases match TRBD1. The CDR3 is 12 residues long. The germline V gene has CDR1 SGHTA and CDR2 FQGNSA.

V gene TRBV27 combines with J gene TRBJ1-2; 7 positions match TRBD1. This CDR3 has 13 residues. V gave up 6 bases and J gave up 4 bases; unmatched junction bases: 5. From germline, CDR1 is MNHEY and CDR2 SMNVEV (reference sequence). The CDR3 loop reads CASRGQALYGYTF. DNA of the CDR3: TGTGCCAGCAGAGGACAGGCCCTCTATGGCTACACCTTC.

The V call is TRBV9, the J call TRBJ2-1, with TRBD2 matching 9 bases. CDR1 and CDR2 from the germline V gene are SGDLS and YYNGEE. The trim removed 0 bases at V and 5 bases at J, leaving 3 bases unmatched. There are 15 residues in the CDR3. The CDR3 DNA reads TGTGCCAGCAGCGTAGCCTCTAGCGGGAACAATGAGCAGTTCTTC. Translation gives CASSVASSGNNEQFF.

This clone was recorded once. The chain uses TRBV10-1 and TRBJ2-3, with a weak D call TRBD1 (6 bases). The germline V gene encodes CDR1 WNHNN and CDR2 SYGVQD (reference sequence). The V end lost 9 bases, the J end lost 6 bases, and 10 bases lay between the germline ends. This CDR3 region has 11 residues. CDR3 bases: TGCGCCAGTGGAAGGGGGGATACGCAGTATTTT. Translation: CASGRGDTQYF.

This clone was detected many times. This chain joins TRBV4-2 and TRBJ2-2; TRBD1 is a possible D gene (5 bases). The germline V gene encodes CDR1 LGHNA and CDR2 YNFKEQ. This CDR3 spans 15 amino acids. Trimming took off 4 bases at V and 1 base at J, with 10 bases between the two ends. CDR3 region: CASSLGDRNTGELFF. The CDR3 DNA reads TGTGCCAGCAGCCTCGGAGACAGGAACACCGGGGAGCTGTTTTTT.

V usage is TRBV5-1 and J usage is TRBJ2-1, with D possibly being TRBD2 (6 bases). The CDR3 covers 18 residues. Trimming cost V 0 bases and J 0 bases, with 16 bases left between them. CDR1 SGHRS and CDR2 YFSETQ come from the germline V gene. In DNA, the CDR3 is TGCGCCAGCAGCTTGGCCTGGGACTTTAGGAGCTCCTACAATGAGCAGTTCTTC. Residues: CASSLAWDFRSSYNEQFF.

DNA for the CDR3: TGTGCCAGCAGCTTAGTTGGTAGGGGACAGGGGGCTCGGGAGCAGTACTTC. Translated, it gives CASSLVGRGQGAREQYF. The chain has TRBV11-2 and TRBJ2-7, with TRBD1 matching over 12 bases. This CDR3 region has 17 residues. Germline CDR1 and CDR2: SGHAT and FQNNGV. Unmatched junction bases numbered 11, after V lost 1 base and J lost 7 bases.

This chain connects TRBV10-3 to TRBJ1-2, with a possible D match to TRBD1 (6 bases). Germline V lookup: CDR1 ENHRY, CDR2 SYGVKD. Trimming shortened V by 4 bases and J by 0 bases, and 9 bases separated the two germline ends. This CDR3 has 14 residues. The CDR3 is CAISGQVTNYGYTF. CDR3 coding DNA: TGTGCCATCAGTGGACAGGTGACTAACTATGGCTACACCTTC.

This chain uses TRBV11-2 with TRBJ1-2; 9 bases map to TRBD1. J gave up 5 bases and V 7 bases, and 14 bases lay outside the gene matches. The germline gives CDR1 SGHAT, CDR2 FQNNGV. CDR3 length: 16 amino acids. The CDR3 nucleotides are TGTGCCAGCACCACCTTCGGGGGACAGGGTTATTATGGCTACACCTTC. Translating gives CASTTFGGQGYYGYTF. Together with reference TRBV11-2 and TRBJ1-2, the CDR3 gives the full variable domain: EAGVAQSPRYKIIEKRQSVAFWCNPISGHATLYWYQQILGQGPKLLIQFQNNGVVDDSQLPKDRFSAERLKGVDSTLKIQPAKLEDSAVYLCASTTFGGQGYYGYTFGSGTRLTVV.

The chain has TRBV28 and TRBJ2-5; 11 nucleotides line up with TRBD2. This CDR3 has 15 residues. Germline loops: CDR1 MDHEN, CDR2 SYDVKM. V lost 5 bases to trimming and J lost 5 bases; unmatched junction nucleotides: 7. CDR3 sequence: CASSPPGLAVETQYF. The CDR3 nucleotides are TGTGCCAGCAGTCCTCCGGGACTAGCGGTCGAGACCCAGTACTTC.

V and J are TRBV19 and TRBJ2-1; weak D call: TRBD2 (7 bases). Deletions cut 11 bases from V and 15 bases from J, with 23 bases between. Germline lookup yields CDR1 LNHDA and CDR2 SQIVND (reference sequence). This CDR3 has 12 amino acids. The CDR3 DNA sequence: TGTGCCGGGGGGGCGTGGCGGCTCGGGGGGTTCTTC. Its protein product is CAGGAWRLGGFF. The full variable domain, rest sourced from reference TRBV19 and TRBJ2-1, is DGGITQSPKYLFRKEGQNVTLSCEQNLNHDAMYWYRQDPGQGLRLIYYSQIVNDFQKGDIAEGYSVSREKKESFPLTVTSAQKNPTAFYLCAGGAWRLGGFFGPGTRLTVL.

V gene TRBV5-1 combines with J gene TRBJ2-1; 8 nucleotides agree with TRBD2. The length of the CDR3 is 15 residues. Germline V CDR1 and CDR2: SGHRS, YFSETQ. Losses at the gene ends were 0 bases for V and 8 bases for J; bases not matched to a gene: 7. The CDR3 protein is CASSLAGSGNHEQFF. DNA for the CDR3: TGCGCCAGCAGCTTGGCTGGTAGCGGGAACCATGAGCAGTTCTTC.

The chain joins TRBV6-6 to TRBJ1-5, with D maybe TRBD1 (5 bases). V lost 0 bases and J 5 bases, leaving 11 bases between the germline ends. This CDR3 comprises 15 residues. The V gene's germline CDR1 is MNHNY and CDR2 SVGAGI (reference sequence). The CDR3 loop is CASSYSQGGHQPQHF. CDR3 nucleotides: TGTGCCAGCAGTTACTCGCAGGGAGGGCATCAGCCCCAGCATTTT.

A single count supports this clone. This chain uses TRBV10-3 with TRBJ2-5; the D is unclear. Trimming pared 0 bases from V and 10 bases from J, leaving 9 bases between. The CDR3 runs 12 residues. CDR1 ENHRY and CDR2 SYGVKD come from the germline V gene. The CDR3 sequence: CAISESLAIQYF. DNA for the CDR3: TGTGCCATCAGTGAGTCGTTAGCCATCCAGTACTTC.

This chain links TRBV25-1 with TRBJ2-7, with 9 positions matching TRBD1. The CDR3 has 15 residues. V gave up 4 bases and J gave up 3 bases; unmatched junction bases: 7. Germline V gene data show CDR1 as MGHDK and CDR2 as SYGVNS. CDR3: CASSVPGQGIYEQYF. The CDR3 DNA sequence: TGTGCCAGCAGTGTCCCGGGACAGGGTATCTACGAGCAGTACTTC.

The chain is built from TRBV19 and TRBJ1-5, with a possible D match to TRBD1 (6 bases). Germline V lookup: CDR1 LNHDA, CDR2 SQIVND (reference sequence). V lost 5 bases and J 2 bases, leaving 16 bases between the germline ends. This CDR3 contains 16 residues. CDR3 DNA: TGTGCCAGTAGTGGGGCCCTTAAGGGGGGCAATCAGCCCCAGCATTTT. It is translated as CASSGALKGGNQPQHF.

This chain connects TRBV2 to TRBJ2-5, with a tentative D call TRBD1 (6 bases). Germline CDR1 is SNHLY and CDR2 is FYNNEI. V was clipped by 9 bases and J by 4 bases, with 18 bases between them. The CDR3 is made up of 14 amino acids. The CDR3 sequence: CASTDSPYLETQYF. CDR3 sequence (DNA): TGTGCCAGTACGGACAGCCCATACTTAGAGACCCAGTACTTC.

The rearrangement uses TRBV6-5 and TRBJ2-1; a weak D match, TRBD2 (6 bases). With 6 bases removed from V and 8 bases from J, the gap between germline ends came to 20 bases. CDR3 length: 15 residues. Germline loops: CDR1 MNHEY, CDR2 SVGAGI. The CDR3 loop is CASSPGTASKDEQFF. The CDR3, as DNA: TGTGCCAGCAGCCCCGGGACTGCGTCGAAAGATGAGCAGTTCTTC.

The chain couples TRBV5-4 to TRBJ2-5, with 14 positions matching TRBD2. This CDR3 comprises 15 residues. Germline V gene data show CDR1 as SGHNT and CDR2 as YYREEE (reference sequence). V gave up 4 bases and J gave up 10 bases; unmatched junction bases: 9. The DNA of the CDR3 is TGTGCCAGCAGCGTGACTAGCGGGGGGGGGAACGACCAGTACTTC. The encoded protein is CASSVTSGGGNDQYF.